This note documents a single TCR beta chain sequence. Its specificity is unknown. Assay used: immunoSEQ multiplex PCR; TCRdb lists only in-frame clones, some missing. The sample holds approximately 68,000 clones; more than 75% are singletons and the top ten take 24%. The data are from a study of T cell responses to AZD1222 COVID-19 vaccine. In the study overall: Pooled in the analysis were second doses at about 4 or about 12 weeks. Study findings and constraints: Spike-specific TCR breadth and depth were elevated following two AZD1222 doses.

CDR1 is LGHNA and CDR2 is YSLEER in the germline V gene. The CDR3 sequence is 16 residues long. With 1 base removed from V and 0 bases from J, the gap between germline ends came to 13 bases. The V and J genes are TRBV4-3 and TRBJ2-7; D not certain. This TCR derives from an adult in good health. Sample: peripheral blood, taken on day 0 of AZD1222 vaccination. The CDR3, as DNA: TGCGCCAGCAGCCAAGGGCAGCCCCGATCCTCCTACGAGCAGTACTTC. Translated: CASSQGQPRSSYEQYF.